The 10 T cell receptor beta chains reported below all come from one sample, sequenced in a study of blood T cell repertoires in COVID-19. Sequencing used immunoSEQ multiplex PCR; TCRdb keeps in-frame clones, though not all of them. The repertoire holds 150,000 to 200,000 clones, with roughly nine tenths as singletons. Specimen: peripheral blood. These receptors were taken from a woman in her sixties or seventies with COVID-19, enrolled during active disease.

The chain is built from TRBV28 and TRBJ2-7; TRBD1 agrees at 9 bases. The CDR3 is made up of 16 amino acids. Germline CDR1 is MDHEN and CDR2 is SYDVKM. With V trimmed by 6 bases and J by 1 base, 10 bases remained unmatched. CDR3 residues: CASRDLLGTGSYEQYF. The DNA of the CDR3 is TGTGCCAGCAGGGACCTACTCGGGACAGGGTCCTACGAGCAGTACTTC. The full variable domain, its missing parts supplied by reference TRBV28 and TRBJ2-7, is DVKVTQSSRYLVKRTGEKVFLECVQDMDHENMFWYRQDPGLGLRLIYFSYDVKMKEKGDIPEGYSVSREKKERFSLILESASTNQTSMYLCASRDLLGTGSYEQYFGPGTRLTVT.

J is TRBJ2-3 and V is TRBV24-1, with a tentative D call TRBD2 (6 bases). This CDR3 has 17 amino acids. With 1 base removed from V and 0 bases from J, the gap between germline ends came to 13 bases. Per germline, CDR1 KGHDR and CDR2 SFDVKD. Here the CDR3 DNA reads TGTGCCACCAGTGATTTTGGGGGTAGCGGTAGCACAGATACGCAGTATTTT. Amino acid sequence: CATSDFGGSGSTDTQYF.

This sequence joins TRBV7-6 and TRBJ1-1; D gene ambiguous. There are 16 residues in the CDR3. Germline V CDR1 and CDR2: SGHVS, FNYEAQ. The ends were cut back, 2 bases at V and 11 bases at J, with 24 bases in the middle. CDR3 bases: TGTGCCAGCAGCTTACTCCGAGAATATCGGTTGGAGAGTGCTTTCTTT. Protein sequence: CASSLLREYRLESAFF. Drawing the rest from reference TRBV7-6 and TRBJ1-1, the complete variable domain is GAGVSQSPRYKVTKRGQDVALRCDPISGHVSLYWYRQALGQGPEFLTYFNYEAQQDKSGLPNDRFSAERPEGSISTLTIQRTEQRDSAMYRCASSLLREYRLESAFFGQGTRLTVV.

This chain links TRBV7-2 with TRBJ1-2, with unresolved D. Germline V gene data show CDR1 as SGHTA and CDR2 as FQGNSA. V shed 5 bases and J shed 6 bases, with 16 bases lying between them. The CDR3 contains 14 residues. As DNA, the CDR3 is TGTGCCAGCAGCATCCTACAGTATTTAAATGGCTACACCTTC. Translation gives CASSILQYLNGYTF.

The gene calls are TRBV6-5 and TRBJ1-2, with D possibly being TRBD1 (6 bases). The CDR3 runs to 14 residues. V lost 6 bases to trimming and J lost 4 bases, with 15 bases between them. Germline V lookup: CDR1 MNHEY, CDR2 SVGAGI. The CDR3 DNA is TGTGCCAGCAGGGGAGGGACATTAGGCTATGGCTACACCTTC. It specifies CASRGGTLGYGYTF.

This clone came up once. This rearrangement joins TRBV4-3 to TRBJ2-5; 12 positions agree with TRBD2. Germline V gene data show CDR1 as LGHNA and CDR2 as YSLEER. Trimming at V came to 2 bases and at J to 7 bases, leaving 11 bases not matched to a gene. The CDR3 spans 17 residues. CDR3: CASSQWTSGKEEGTQYF. The CDR3 DNA sequence: TGCGCCAGCAGCCAATGGACTAGCGGGAAAGAGGAAGGGACCCAGTACTTC.

Only a few counts were recorded for this clone. The chain carries TRBV4-2 and TRBJ2-7, with 14 nucleotides matching TRBD2. The CDR3 has 16 residues. Looked up from germline, CDR1 is LGHNA and CDR2 is YNFKEQ. V shed 5 bases and J 4 bases; nucleotides not matched to a gene: 7. The CDR3 region is CASSDGLAGGKYEQYF. DNA for the CDR3: TGTGCCAGCAGCGACGGACTAGCGGGAGGAAAGTACGAGCAGTACTTC.

CDR3 DNA: TGTGCCTGGAGTAGTAGAAGCGAGCAGTTCTTC. It yields the protein CAWSSRSEQFF. The chain has TRBV30 and TRBJ2-1; D is uncertain. The CDR3 covers 11 residues. Germline CDR1 reads GTSNPN; CDR2 reads SVGIG (reference sequence). V was shortened by 2 bases and J by 10 bases, with 9 bases between the two germline ends.

The chain couples TRBV21-1 to TRBJ1-1; the table's D gene call, TRBD1, was not cross checked with the DNA. TRBV21-1 is deemed a pseudogene. CDR3 length: 17 residues. The CDR3 protein is CASKRVYPGQVNTEAFF. In DNA form, the CDR3 reads TGTGCCAGCAAACGGGTATACCCCGGACAGGTCAACACTGAAGCTTTCTTT.

This chain connects TRBV14 to TRBJ2-5; 9 nucleotides match TRBD1. The CDR3 extends over 15 amino acids. The J segment lost 4 bases and the V segment lost 6 bases, leaving 9 bases of the junction unmatched. CDR1 SGHDN and CDR2 FVKESK come from the germline V gene. DNA of the CDR3: TGTGCCAGCAGTCGACAGGGGGTTTTATCAGAGACCCAGTACTTC. This translates into CASSRQGVLSETQYF.